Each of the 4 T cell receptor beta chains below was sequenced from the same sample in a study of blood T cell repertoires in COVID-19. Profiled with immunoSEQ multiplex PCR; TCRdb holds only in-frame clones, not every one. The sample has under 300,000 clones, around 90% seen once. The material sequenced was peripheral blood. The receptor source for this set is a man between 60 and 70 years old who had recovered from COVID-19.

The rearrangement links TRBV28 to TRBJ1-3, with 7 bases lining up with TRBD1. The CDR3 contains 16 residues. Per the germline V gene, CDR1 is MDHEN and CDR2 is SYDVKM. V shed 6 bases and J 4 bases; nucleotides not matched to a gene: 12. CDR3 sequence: CASRLGQATWGNTIYF. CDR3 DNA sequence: TGTGCCAGCAGGCTAGGACAGGCGACGTGGGGAAACACCATATATTTT.

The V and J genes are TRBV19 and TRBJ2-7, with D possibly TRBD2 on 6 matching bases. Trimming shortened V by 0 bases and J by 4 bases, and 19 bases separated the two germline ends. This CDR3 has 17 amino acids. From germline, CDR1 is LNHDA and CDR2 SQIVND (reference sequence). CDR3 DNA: TGTGCCAGTAGTATAGAGTGGGGACCCGGAGGGGAGTACGAGCAGTACGTC. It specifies CASSIEWGPGGEYEQYV.

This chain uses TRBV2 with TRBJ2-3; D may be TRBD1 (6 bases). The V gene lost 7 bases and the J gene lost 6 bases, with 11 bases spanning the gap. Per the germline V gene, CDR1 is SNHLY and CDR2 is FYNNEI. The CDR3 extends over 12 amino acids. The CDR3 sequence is CASIYREDTQYF. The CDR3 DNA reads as TGTGCCAGCATCTACAGGGAGGATACGCAGTATTTT.

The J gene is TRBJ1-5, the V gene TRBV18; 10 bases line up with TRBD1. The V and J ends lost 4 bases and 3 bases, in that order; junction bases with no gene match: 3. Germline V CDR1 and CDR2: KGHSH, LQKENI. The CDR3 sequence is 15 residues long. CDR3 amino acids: CASSLGQGFNQPQHF. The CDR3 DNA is TGTGCCAGCTCACTGGGACAGGGGTTCAATCAGCCCCAGCATTTT.